The next 14 T cell receptor beta chains were all read from a single sample in a study of CDR3 diversity in severe acne. A single record per CDR3 protein comes from TCRdb applying MiXCR to the PCR reads. The table has more than 85,000 distinct CDR3 sequences, around 54% seen once. Material: blood. The source is a male donor with severe acne vulgaris.

This clonotype has just a few counts. This chain connects TRBV7-2 to TRBJ1-5; no clear D. Between the trimmed V and J ends, which lost 6 bases and 1 base, there was a span of 13 bases. The CDR3 extends over 15 amino acids. CDR1 is SGHTA and CDR2 is FQGNSA in the germline V gene. CDR3 residues: CASSESGASNQPQHF. The DNA for the CDR3 is TGTGCCAGCAGTGAATCGGGAGCAAGCAATCAGCCCCAGCATTTT. The whole variable domain, filled in from reference TRBV7-2 and TRBJ1-5, reads GAGVSQSPSNKVTEKGKDVELRCDPISGHTALYWYRQSLGQGLEFLIYFQGNSAPDKSGLPSDRFSAERTGGSVSTLTIQRTQQEDSAVYLCASSESGASNQPQHFGDGTRLSIL.

J is TRBJ2-7 and V is TRBV24-1; D is ambiguous. CDR3 size: 11 residues. Germline CDR1 KGHDR, CDR2 SFDVKD. With 6 bases removed from V and 3 bases from J, the gap between germline ends came to 5 bases. The CDR3: CATSHGYEQYF. CDR3 coding DNA: TGTGCCACCAGTCATGGCTACGAGCAGTACTTC.

The chain joins TRBV6-4 to TRBJ2-2, with TRBD2 as a possible D gene (5 bases). Per germline, CDR1 MRHNA and CDR2 SNTAGT. This CDR3 contains 17 residues. V lost 6 bases and J lost 6, with 23 bases in between. The CDR3 reads CASSLFSGIGSAGELFF. The DNA for the CDR3 is TGTGCCAGCAGCTTATTCTCCGGGATAGGGTCAGCCGGGGAGCTGTTTTTT.

V and J are TRBV11-2 and TRBJ1-4, with D maybe TRBD1 (6 bases). V lost 5 bases to trimming and J lost 8 bases, with 18 bases between them. The CDR3 extends over 15 amino acids. In germline, CDR1 is SGHAT, CDR2 FQNNGV. DNA of the CDR3: TGTGCCAGCAGCCCTTGGGGGCAGGAGGAAGAAAAACTGTTTTTT. It is translated as CASSPWGQEEEKLFF.

The chain uses TRBV15 and TRBJ1-1; D is perhaps TRBD1 (5 bases). This CDR3 comprises 15 residues. The germline V and J ends were trimmed by 3 bases and 0 bases, with 11 bases remaining between them. Germline CDR1 LNHNV, CDR2 YYDKDF (reference sequence). CDR3 loop: CATSSHRSMNTEAFF. In nucleotides, the CDR3 is TGTGCCACCAGCAGTCACAGGTCCATGAACACTGAAGCTTTCTTT.

This clonotype showed up many times. The chain carries TRBV19 and TRBJ1-5; D uncertain. Trimming removed 6 bases at V and 9 bases at J, with 21 bases between. Germline-derived CDR1 and CDR2 are LNHDA and SQIVND (reference sequence). There are 15 residues in the CDR3. The CDR3 spells CASSPRDWSSWPQHF. In nucleotides, the CDR3 is TGTGCCAGTAGCCCCCGAGACTGGTCTTCTTGGCCCCAGCATTTT.

The chain carries TRBV24-1 and TRBJ2-3; 10 bases fit TRBD2. This CDR3 has 15 amino acids. Germline lookup yields CDR1 KGHDR and CDR2 SFDVKD. Losses at the gene ends were 5 bases for V and 3 bases for J; bases not matched to a gene: 4. DNA of the CDR3: TGTGCCACCAGTGCCCCGACTAGCGGGACAGATACGCAGTATTTT. It is translated as CATSAPTSGTDTQYF.

This clonotype was counted many times. The chain couples TRBV7-9 to TRBJ2-1, with 8 bases matching TRBD2. The CDR3 extends over 14 amino acids. Germline V gene data show CDR1 as SEHNR and CDR2 as FQNEAQ (reference sequence). The V segment lost 3 bases and the J segment 7 bases; nucleotides outside the gene matches: 5. The CDR3 spells CASSLAGGGNEQFF. The CDR3 bases are TGTGCCAGCAGCTTGGCGGGAGGAGGGAATGAGCAGTTCTTC.

This clonotype has a handful of counts. In nucleotides, the CDR3 is TGTGCCAGCAGTGAAGAAGGGCTTGTCGAAAAACTGTTTTTT. The encoded protein is CASSEEGLVEKLFF. The rearrangement links TRBV25-1 to TRBJ1-4; D is ambiguous. This CDR3 comprises 14 residues. Germline V gene lookup returns CDR1 MGHDK and CDR2 SYGVNS. V was shortened by 2 bases and J by 8 bases, with 12 bases between the two germline ends.

Concerning this clonotype: Just one base apart from a much larger clone, this may be a read error. V usage is TRBV7-9 and J usage is TRBJ1-4; D is undetermined. The length of the CDR3 is 15 residues. Per germline, CDR1 SEHNR and CDR2 FQNEAQ (reference sequence). The CDR3 bases are TGTGCCAGCAGCTTAGATCTGGCAGGAAATGAAAAACTGTCTTTT. Its translation is CASSLDLAGNEKLSF.

This clonotype is medium-sized in the sample. V and J are TRBV20-1 and TRBJ2-3; 8 nucleotides agree with TRBD2. The J segment lost 5 bases and the V segment lost 6 bases, leaving 7 bases of the junction unmatched. This CDR3 is 13 amino acids long. Per germline, CDR1 DFQATT and CDR2 SNEGSKA (reference sequence). CDR3 residues: CSAPGLVVDTQYF. In nucleotides, the CDR3 is TGCAGTGCCCCGGGACTAGTCGTAGATACGCAGTATTTT.

The chain joins TRBV25-1 to TRBJ1-6; 9 nucleotides agree with TRBD1. Germline values: CDR1 MGHDK, CDR2 SYGVNS. CDR3 size: 15 residues. V trimming: 4 bases; J trimming: 9 bases; junction bases outside the gene matches: 7. The CDR3 sequence: CASSGGQGRGSPLHF. CDR3 bases: TGTGCCAGCAGTGGAGGACAGGGGAGAGGTTCACCCCTCCACTTT.

The chain is built from TRBV7-9 and TRBJ2-3; 9 bases fit TRBD2. V shed 5 bases, J shed 3 bases, and the junction held 3 bases outside the gene matches. Looked up from germline, CDR1 is SEHNR and CDR2 is FQNEAQ (reference sequence). CDR3 size: 14 residues. The CDR3 nucleotides are TGTGCCAGCAGCACAACTAGCGGGACAGATACGCAGTATTTT. This gives the protein CASSTTSGTDTQYF.

V usage is TRBV5-6 and J usage is TRBJ2-7; 8 nucleotides line up with TRBD1. Germline CDR1 is SGHDT and CDR2 is YYEEEE. Trimming took 4 bases from V and 7 from J; bases not matched to a gene: 16. CDR3 size: 16 residues. In DNA form, the CDR3 reads TGTGCCAGCAGCGACACAGGGGGAGGCGCGTCAGGAGAGCAGTACTTC. Its protein is CASSDTGGGASGEQYF.